The clone carrying this T cell receptor (beta chain) was observed at least ten times. The source of the sample is a study of beta chain features in type 1 diabetes. Every isolated RNA sample was fully reverse transcribed, so sequencing captured expressed TCRB transcripts. Assay: immunoSEQ multiplex PCR; the TCRdb copy retains only in-frame clones and omits some. The sample lists about 200,000 clones; under 13% were seen once. The V and J ends lost 5 bases and 4 bases respectively, with 18 bases between them. The CDR3 is 16 residues long. CDR1 is SGHVS and CDR2 is FQNEAQ in the germline V gene. This sequence was found in a man younger than 30 in good health. The sequenced sample consisted of central memory CD4+ T cells from blood. V and J are TRBV7-8 and TRBJ1-3, with D perhaps TRBD1 (6 bases). CDR3 bases: TGTGCCAGCAGCCCGGGCGGGGGGCTCCCCGGAAACACCATATATTTT. Protein sequence: CASSPGGGLPGNTIYF.